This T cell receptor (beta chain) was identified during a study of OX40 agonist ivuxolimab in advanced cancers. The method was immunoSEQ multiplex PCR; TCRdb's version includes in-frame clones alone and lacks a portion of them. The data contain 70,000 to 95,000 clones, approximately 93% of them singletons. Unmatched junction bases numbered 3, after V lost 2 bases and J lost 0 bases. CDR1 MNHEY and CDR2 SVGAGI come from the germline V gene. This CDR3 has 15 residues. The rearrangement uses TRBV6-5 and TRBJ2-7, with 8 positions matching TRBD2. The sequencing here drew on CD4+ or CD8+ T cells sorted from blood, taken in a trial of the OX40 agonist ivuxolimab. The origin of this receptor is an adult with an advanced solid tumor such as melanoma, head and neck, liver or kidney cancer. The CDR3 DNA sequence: TGTGCCAGCAGTTACGCGACTAGCGTCTCCTACGAGCAGTACTTC. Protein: CASSYATSVSYEQYF.